This TCR beta chain derives from a study of beta chain features in type 1 diabetes. Notes on the study in general: Shorter TCRB CDR3s, moderately but significantly so, marked every one of the four CD4+ subsets in Type 1 diabetes patients. Among patients, naive, central memory and Treg TCRB repertoires appeared more similar than among healthy donors. Cells expressing TCR highly could be over-represented by cDNA sequencing.

Germline V lookup: CDR1 SGHTA, CDR2 FQGNSA. The CDR3 is made up of 15 amino acids. The V gene lost 5 bases and the J gene lost 13 bases, with 21 bases spanning the gap. In the case of this clone: Its specificity is unknown.

Every bit of the isolated RNA underwent reverse transcription, so sequencing read expressed TCRB transcripts. The read count averaged about 3.6 million across naive, central memory and regulatory T cell samples. Some clones are missing from TCRdb's copy, which holds only in-frame ones; the method was immunoSEQ multiplex PCR. The sample contains over 300,000 clones, 9.3% of which appear only once. Input material: central memory CD4+ T cells from blood. The sequence was collected from a man aged 25-45 years with type 1 diabetes. The rearrangement joins TRBV7-2 to TRBJ1-6; D perhaps matches TRBD1 (5 bases). CDR3 in DNA: TGTGCCAGCAGCCCACAAGGGAGGTCCAGGGATCCCCTCCACTTT. It translates to CASSPQGRSRDPLHF. The entire variable domain, with the rest obtained from reference TRBV7-2 and TRBJ1-6, is as follows: GAGVSQSPSNKVTEKGKDVELRCDPISGHTALYWYRQSLGQGLEFLIYFQGNSAPDKSGLPSDRFSAERTGGSVSTLTIQRTQQEDSAVYLCASSPQGRSRDPLHFGNGTRLTVT.